This T cell receptor beta chain stems from a study of cytomegalovirus exposure and HLA in healthy donors. The PCR ran on 60 Vbeta and 13 Jbeta primers. Here immunoSEQ multiplex PCR was the method, and the copy in TCRdb shows in-frame clones only, minus some. The table lists under 200,000 clones, over 65% of them singletons. The germline V and J ends were trimmed by 1 base and 2 bases, with 9 bases remaining between them. The CDR3 runs 14 residues. Germline CDR1 and CDR2: SGHVS and FQNEAQ. The gene calls are TRBV7-8 and TRBJ2-7, with D possibly TRBD1 on 5 matching bases. This receptor was identified in a woman aged 40 to 50 in good health and CMV-seropositive. Source material: PBMCs. CDR3 DNA sequence: TGTGCCAGCAGCTTAGTGGGGCCCGCCTACGAGCAGTACTTC. Protein: CASSLVGPAYEQYF.